The 21 T cell receptor beta chains below come from one sample, sequenced in a study of blood T cell repertoires in COVID-19. Method: immunoSEQ multiplex PCR; TCRdb's copy keeps in-frame clones and lacks some. The sample includes some 400,000 clones, roughly nine tenths of them seen just once. The sequencing sample was made of PBMCs or T cells enriched from blood (not recorded which). These receptors were taken from a woman in her forties who had been exposed to COVID-19.

This clone appeared once. V gene TRBV5-1 combines with J gene TRBJ1-1, with TRBD1 matching 7 bases. Germline assignment: CDR1 SGHRS and CDR2 YFSETQ. V was clipped by 3 bases and J by 0 bases; unmatched bases: 8. The CDR3 is 16 amino acids. In DNA form, the CDR3 reads TGCGCCAGCAGCTGGACGCCGACAGGGATGAACACTGAAGCTTTCTTT. This sequence encodes CASSWTPTGMNTEAFF.

This clone was seen only a few times. This chain uses TRBV7-8 with TRBJ1-2; 10 nucleotides align to TRBD1. Germline V lookup: CDR1 SGHVS, CDR2 FQNEAQ. The V segment lost 0 bases and the J segment 8 bases; nucleotides outside the gene matches: 6. This CDR3 has 15 residues. The CDR3 nucleotides read TGTGCCAGCAGCTTAGCCGACAGGGGGCGGTTGGGCTACACCTTC. Translating it yields CASSLADRGRLGYTF.

The V and J genes are TRBV5-1 and TRBJ1-4; tentatively, D is TRBD1 (5 bases). The CDR3 has 13 residues. Per germline, CDR1 SGHRS and CDR2 YFSETQ. Trimming pared 4 bases from V and 4 bases from J, leaving 8 bases between. The CDR3 loop reads CASSGTNNEKLFF. The CDR3 nucleotides read TGCGCCAGCAGCGGGACTAATAATGAAAAACTGTTTTTT. Supplemented by reference TRBV5-1 and TRBJ1-4, the full variable domain reads KAGVTQTPRYLIKTRGQQVTLSCSPISGHRSVSWYQQTPGQGLQFLFEYFSETQRNKGNFPGRFSGRQFSNSRSEMNVSTLELGDSALYLCASSGTNNEKLFFGSGTQLSVL.

The chain uses TRBV5-6 and TRBJ2-5, with 9 bases fitting TRBD2. V shed 4 bases and J 5 bases; nucleotides not matched to a gene: 9. From germline, CDR1 is SGHDT and CDR2 YYEEEE. This CDR3 is built from 15 residues. CDR3 loop: CASSGGTSTGETQYF. CDR3 DNA: TGTGCCAGCAGCGGTGGGACTAGCACGGGGGAGACCCAGTACTTC.

The rearrangement uses TRBV9 and TRBJ2-1; D is possibly TRBD1 (5 bases). The germline gives CDR1 SGDLS, CDR2 YYNGEE. The CDR3 spans 14 residues. V was clipped by 4 bases and J by 4 bases, with 12 bases between them. The CDR3 region has the DNA TGTGCCAGCAGCCCACGACAGCCTTACAATGAGCAGTTCTTC. Amino acids: CASSPRQPYNEQFF.

The chain recombines TRBV24-1 with TRBJ2-3; TRBD2 agrees at 16 bases. Germline CDR1 and CDR2: KGHDR and SFDVKD. Losses at the gene ends were 3 bases for V and 2 bases for J; bases not matched to a gene: 7. The length of the CDR3 is 19 residues. CDR3 sequence (DNA): TGTGCCACCAGTGATCCTGGGACTAGCGGGAGGGCCCCCACAGATACGCAGTATTTT. The encoded protein is CATSDPGTSGRAPTDTQYF.

This chain links TRBV9 with TRBJ1-1; 8 bases line up with TRBD1. CDR1 SGDLS and CDR2 YYNGEE come from the germline V gene. Germline trimming cut 0 bases from V and 0 bases from J; bases unmatched to any gene: 10. This CDR3 has 18 residues. The CDR3 region has the DNA TGTGCCAGCAGCGTAGGGGGGACAGGACTTGGTGTGAACACTGAAGCTTTCTTT. Translating it yields CASSVGGTGLGVNTEAFF.

The chain recombines TRBV7-3 with TRBJ1-2; 8 bases fit TRBD1. CDR1 and CDR2 (germline): SGHTA, FQGTGA. This CDR3 comprises 13 residues. The ends lost 5 bases at V and 7 bases at J; junction bases unmatched: 6. The CDR3, as DNA: TGTGCCAGCAGCGGACAGGGTGTGGGTGGCTACACCTTC. This sequence encodes CASSGQGVGGYTF.

The V call is TRBV30, the J call TRBJ2-3; 10 bases match TRBD2. The J segment lost 0 bases and the V segment lost 3 bases, leaving 15 bases of the junction unmatched. The germline gives CDR1 GTSNPN, CDR2 SVGIG (reference sequence). The CDR3 is 19 amino acids. CDR3 sequence: CAWRGPHLGLAESTDTQYF. DNA of the CDR3: TGTGCCTGGAGGGGCCCACACCTCGGACTAGCGGAAAGCACAGATACGCAGTATTTT.

V is TRBV20-1 and J is TRBJ2-3; tentatively, D is TRBD2 (6 bases). This CDR3 has 14 amino acids. Germline CDR1 is DFQATT and CDR2 is SNEGSKA (reference sequence). The V and J ends lost 3 bases and 4 bases respectively, with 14 bases between them. The CDR3, as DNA: TGCAGTGCTAGTACCGGGACTCATGCAGATACGCAGTATTTT. Residues: CSASTGTHADTQYF.

This rearrangement joins TRBV30 to TRBJ2-7; D possibly corresponds to TRBD2 (5 bases). Germline lookup yields CDR1 GTSNPN and CDR2 SVGIG (reference sequence). The CDR3 has 13 amino acids. V lost 0 bases and J lost 3, with 9 bases in between. CDR3 sequence: CAWSVAGDYEQYF. The CDR3 DNA follows: TGTGCCTGGAGTGTAGCCGGGGACTACGAGCAGTACTTC.

The J gene is TRBJ1-2, the V gene TRBV5-1; TRBD1 matches at 8 bases. This CDR3 has 14 amino acids. V shed 2 bases, J shed 4 bases, and the junction held 4 bases outside the gene matches. Germline-derived CDR1 and CDR2 are SGHRS and YFSETQ. This chain's CDR3 is CASSFDTGGYGYTF. CDR3 DNA sequence: TGCGCCAGCAGCTTCGACACAGGGGGCTATGGCTACACCTTC.

Only one count was recorded for this clone. The rearrangement links TRBV7-8 to TRBJ1-2; tentatively, D is TRBD1 (5 bases). The germline CDR1 and CDR2 sequences are SGHVS and FQNEAQ. Trimming pared 5 bases from V and 4 bases from J, leaving 17 bases between. CDR3 length: 15 amino acids. CDR3 bases: TGTGCCAGCAGCCCCACTGGGGGGGGGTTCTATGGCTACACCTTC. It is translated as CASSPTGGGFYGYTF.

This chain connects TRBV6-2 or TRBV6-3 to TRBJ2-7; D is possibly TRBD1 (6 bases). CDR3 length: 17 amino acids. The V gene lost 0 bases and the J gene lost 3 bases, with 18 bases spanning the gap. The germline V gene encodes CDR1 MNHEY and CDR2 SVGEGT. The CDR3 is CASSYSTHGTLNYEQYF. The CDR3 coding sequence is TGTGCCAGCAGTTACTCAACCCACGGGACACTCAACTACGAGCAGTACTTC.

This clone was observed a single time. CDR3 bases: TGTGCCAGCAGTTTCCTGGGGAGCTCCTACGAGCAGTACTTC. This codes for CASSFLGSSYEQYF. V is TRBV5-5 and J is TRBJ2-7; maybe TRBD2 (5 bases). Per germline, CDR1 SGHKS and CDR2 YYEKEE (reference sequence). The CDR3 consists of 14 residues. Between the trimmed V and J ends, which lost 5 bases and 0 bases, there was a span of 12 bases.

The chain combines TRBV24-1 with TRBJ2-6; 7 bases fit TRBD1. The CDR3 extends over 16 amino acids. Germline CDR1 KGHDR, CDR2 SFDVKD. V lost 6 bases, J lost 0 bases, and 4 bases stayed unmatched. CDR3 DNA: TGTGCCACCAGTCCGGGACAGACCTCTGGGGCCAACGTCCTGACTTTC. It is translated as CATSPGQTSGANVLTF.

The V call is TRBV6-5, the J call TRBJ2-1, with D hard to call. The germline V and J ends were trimmed by 4 bases and 5 bases, with 9 bases remaining between them. Germline assignment: CDR1 MNHEY and CDR2 SVGAGI. This CDR3 is built from 13 residues. CDR3 loop: CASSSHNNNEQFF. In nucleotides, the CDR3 is TGTGCCAGCAGTTCCCACAATAACAATGAGCAGTTCTTC.

This clone has a handful of counts. The rearrangement links TRBV28 to TRBJ1-2; D is possibly TRBD1 (6 bases). Germline lookup yields CDR1 MDHEN and CDR2 SYDVKM. The CDR3 is 13 residues long. V lost 1 base to trimming and J lost 6 bases, with 9 bases between them. Here the CDR3 reads CASSLSGANGYTF. Written as DNA, the CDR3 is TGTGCCAGCAGTTTATCAGGGGCGAATGGCTACACCTTC.

The chain couples TRBV18 to TRBJ1-1, with D uncertain. This CDR3 comprises 13 residues. CDR1 and CDR2 (germline): KGHSH, LQKENI. V was pared by 8 bases and J by 1 base, with 11 bases between. CDR3 sequence (DNA): TGTGCCAGCGCGGGAACACCGAACACTGAAGCTTTCTTT. Its protein product is CASAGTPNTEAFF.

The rearrangement joins TRBV5-1 to TRBJ1-1; 7 nucleotides align to TRBD1. The length of the CDR3 is 16 residues. V gave up 3 bases and J gave up 6 bases; unmatched junction bases: 14. Germline lookup yields CDR1 SGHRS and CDR2 YFSETQ. DNA of the CDR3: TGCGCCAGCAGCTCCGGGCTTCAACAGGGGTATTCTGAAGCTTTCTTT. Residues: CASSSGLQQGYSEAFF.

The chain has TRBV4-1 and TRBJ2-2; 7 bases agree with TRBD1. The CDR3 length is 15 residues. The J segment lost 0 bases and the V segment lost 4 bases, leaving 2 bases of the junction unmatched. Germline V gives CDR1 MGHRA, CDR2 YSYEKL. The CDR3 bases are TGCGCCAGCAGCCTCGGACAGGCGAACACCGGGGAGCTGTTTTTT. It encodes CASSLGQANTGELFF.